This section outlines one T cell receptor (beta chain) sequence together with its context. No antigen is known for it. This record belongs to a study of T cell responses to AZD1222 COVID-19 vaccine. Study findings and constraints: Only a handful of AZD1222 recipients tested seropositive at baseline. Most donors were white British and more were female, and clonal diversity was possibly underestimated. After the peak T cell response, and only then, were repertoires sampled.

The germline V gene has CDR1 LGHNA and CDR2 YSLEER. Trimming cost V 0 bases and J 4 bases, with 18 bases left between them. The CDR3 consists of 17 residues. Repertoires were generated with immunoSEQ multiplex PCR, while TCRdb's copy carries only in-frame clones and drops some. The sample has over 150,000 clones, around 93% seen once. The chain is built from TRBV4-3 and TRBJ1-2; tentatively, D is TRBD1 (5 bases). This material consisted of peripheral blood, taken 28 days after the second dose of the MenACWY control vaccine. The receptor's source is an adult who received the MenACWY meningococcal vaccine as a control. This CDR3 reads CASSQDWGNLLTYGYTF. The CDR3 DNA is TGCGCCAGCAGCCAAGATTGGGGGAATCTACTCACCTATGGCTACACCTTC.